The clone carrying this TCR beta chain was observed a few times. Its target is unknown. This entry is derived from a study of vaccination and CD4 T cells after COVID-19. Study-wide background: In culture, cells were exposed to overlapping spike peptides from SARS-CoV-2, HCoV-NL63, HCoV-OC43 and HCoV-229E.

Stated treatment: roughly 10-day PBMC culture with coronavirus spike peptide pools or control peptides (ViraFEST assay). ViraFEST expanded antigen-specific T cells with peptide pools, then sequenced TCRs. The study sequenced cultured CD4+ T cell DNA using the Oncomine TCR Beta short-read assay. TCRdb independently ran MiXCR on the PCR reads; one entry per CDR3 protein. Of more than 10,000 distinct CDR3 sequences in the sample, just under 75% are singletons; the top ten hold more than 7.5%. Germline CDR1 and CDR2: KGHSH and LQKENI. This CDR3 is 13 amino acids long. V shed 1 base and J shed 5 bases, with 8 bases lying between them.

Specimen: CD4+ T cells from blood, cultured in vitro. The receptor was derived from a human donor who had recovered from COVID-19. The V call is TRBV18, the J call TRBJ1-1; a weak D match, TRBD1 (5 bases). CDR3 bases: TGTGCCAGCTCACCACAGGGGAGGACTGAAGCTTTCTTT. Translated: CASSPQGRTEAFF.